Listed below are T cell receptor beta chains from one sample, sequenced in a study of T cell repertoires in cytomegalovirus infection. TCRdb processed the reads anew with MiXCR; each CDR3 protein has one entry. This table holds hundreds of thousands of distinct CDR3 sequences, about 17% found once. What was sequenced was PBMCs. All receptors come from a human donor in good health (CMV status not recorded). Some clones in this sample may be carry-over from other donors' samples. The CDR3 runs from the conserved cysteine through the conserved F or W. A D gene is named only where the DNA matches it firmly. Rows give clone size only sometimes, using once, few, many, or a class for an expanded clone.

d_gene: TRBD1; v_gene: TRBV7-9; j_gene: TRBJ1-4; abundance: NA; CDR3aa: CASSGPGQGREKLFF; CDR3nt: TGTGCCAGCAGCGGACCGGGACAGGGGAGGGAAAAACTGTTTTTT
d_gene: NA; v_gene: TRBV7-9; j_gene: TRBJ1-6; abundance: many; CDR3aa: CASSLEFGNSPLHF; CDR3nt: TGTGCCAGCAGCTTAGAGTTCGGGAATTCACCCCTCCACTTT
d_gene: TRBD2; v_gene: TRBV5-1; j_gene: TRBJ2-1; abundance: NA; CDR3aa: CASSLQGTSGGPYNEQFF; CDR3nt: TGCGCCAGCAGCTTGCAGGGGACTAGCGGGGGCCCGTACAATGAGCAGTTCTTC
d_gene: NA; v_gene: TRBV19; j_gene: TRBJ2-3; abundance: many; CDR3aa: CASSIPTGPPDTQYF; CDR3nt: TGTGCCAGTAGTATCCCAACAGGTCCCCCAGATACGCAGTATTTT
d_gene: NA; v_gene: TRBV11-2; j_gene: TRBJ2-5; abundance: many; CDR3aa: CASSLIGGETQYF; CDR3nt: TGTGCCAGCAGCTTAATCGGTGGGGAGACCCAGTACTTC
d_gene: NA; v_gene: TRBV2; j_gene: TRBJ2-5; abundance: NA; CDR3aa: CASKGGTSQETQYF; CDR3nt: TGTGCCAGCAAGGGGGGGACTTCGCAAGAGACCCAGTACTTC
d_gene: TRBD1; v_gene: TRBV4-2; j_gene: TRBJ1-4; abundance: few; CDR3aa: CASSLDSGRDRAFGEKLFF; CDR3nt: TGTGCCAGCAGCCTCGACTCGGGGCGGGACAGGGCCTTTGGGGAAAAACTGTTTTTT
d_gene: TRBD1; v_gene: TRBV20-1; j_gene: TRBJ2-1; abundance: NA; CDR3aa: CSARRDRGRNEQFF; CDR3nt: TGCAGTGCTAGAAGGGACAGGGGGCGGAATGAGCAGTTCTTC
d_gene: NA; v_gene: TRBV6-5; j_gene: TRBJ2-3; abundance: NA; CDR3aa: CASSYGTPQDTQYF; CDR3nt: TGTGCCAGCAGCTACGGGACTCCCCAAGATACGCAGTATTTT
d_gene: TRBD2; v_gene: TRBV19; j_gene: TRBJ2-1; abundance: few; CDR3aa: CASSAGSGGRSSYNEQFF; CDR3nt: TGTGCCAGTAGCGCTGGGTCGGGGGGACGTAGCTCCTACAATGAGCAGTTCTTC
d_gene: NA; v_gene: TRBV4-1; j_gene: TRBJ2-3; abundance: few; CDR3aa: CASSQFSEGTDTQYF; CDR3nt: TGCGCCAGCAGCCAGTTCTCCGAGGGTACAGATACGCAGTATTTT
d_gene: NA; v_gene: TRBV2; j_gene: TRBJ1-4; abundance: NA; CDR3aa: CASGGGTEKLFF; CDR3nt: TGTGCCAGCGGGGGGGGGACTGAAAAACTGTTTTTT
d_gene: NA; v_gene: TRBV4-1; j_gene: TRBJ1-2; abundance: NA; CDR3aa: CASSLTQINEEGYTF; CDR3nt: TGCGCCAGCAGCCTCACACAGATCAATGAGGAAGGCTACACCTTC
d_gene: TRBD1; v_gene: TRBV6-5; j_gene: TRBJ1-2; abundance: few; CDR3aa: CASRYRDRGGGGYTF; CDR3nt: TGTGCCAGCAGATACCGGGACAGGGGGGGAGGGGGCTACACCTTC
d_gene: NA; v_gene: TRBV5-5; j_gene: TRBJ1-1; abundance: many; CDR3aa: CASSLGQGSPWTEAFF; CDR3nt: TGTGCCAGCAGCTTGGGGCAGGGAAGTCCGTGGACTGAAGCTTTCTTT
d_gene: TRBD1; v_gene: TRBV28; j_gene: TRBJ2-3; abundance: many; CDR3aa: CASSLSWDRGRRGTQYF; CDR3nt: TGTGCCAGCAGTTTATCATGGGACAGGGGGCGCCGTGGTACGCAGTATTTT
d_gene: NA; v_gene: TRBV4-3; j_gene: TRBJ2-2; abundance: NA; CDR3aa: CASRHGPNTGELFF; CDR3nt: TGCGCCAGCCGTCATGGACCTAACACCGGGGAGCTGTTTTTT
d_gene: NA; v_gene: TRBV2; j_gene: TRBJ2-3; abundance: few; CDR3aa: CASSGDKPGGPYTDTQYF; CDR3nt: TGTGCCAGCAGTGGAGATAAACCGGGGGGCCCTTACACAGATACGCAGTATTTT
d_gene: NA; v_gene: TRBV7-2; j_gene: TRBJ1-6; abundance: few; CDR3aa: CASSSRNSPLHF; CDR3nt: TGTGCCAGCAGCTCCCGAAATTCACCCCTCCACTTT
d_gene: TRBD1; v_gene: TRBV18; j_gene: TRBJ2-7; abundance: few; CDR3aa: CASSVTGGYEQYF; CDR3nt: TGTGCCAGCTCAGTCACAGGGGGCTACGAGCAGTACTTC
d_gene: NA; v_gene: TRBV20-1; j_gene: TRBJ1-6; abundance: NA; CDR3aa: CSARSGSPLHF; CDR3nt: TGCAGTGCTAGAAGTGGTTCACCCCTCCACTTT
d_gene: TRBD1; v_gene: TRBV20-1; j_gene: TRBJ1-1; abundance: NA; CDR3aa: CSATRQGAGNTEAFF; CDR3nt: TGCAGTGCTACAAGACAGGGGGCTGGGAACACTGAAGCTTTCTTT
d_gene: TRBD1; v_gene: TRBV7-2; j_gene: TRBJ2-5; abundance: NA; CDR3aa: CVSSLGGRETQYF; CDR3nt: TGTGTCAGCAGCTTAGGGGGCCGAGAGACCCAGTACTTC
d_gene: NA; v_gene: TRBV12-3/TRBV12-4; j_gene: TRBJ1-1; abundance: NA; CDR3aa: CASSFWNSLNTEAFF; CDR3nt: TGTGCCAGCAGTTTCTGGAACAGCCTTAACACTGAAGCTTTCTTT
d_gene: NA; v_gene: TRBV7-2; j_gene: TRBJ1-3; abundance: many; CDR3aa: CASSLGYRSRGGNTIYF; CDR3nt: TGTGCCAGCAGCTTAGGGTATCGGTCTAGGGGTGGAAACACCATATATTTT
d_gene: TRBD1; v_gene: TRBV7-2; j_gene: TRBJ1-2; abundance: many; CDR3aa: CASSLVQGVHYGYTF; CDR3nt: TGTGCCAGCAGCTTAGTTCAGGGGGTTCACTATGGCTACACCTTC
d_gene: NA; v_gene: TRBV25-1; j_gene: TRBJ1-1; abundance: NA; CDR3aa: CASSAQGRMNTEAFF; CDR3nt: TGTGCCAGCAGTGCCCAGGGTAGAATGAACACTGAAGCTTTCTTT
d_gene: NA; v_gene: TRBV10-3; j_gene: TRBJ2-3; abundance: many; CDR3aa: CAISLVPDGYTDTQYF; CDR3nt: TGTGCCATCAGTTTGGTCCCGGACGGGTACACAGATACGCAGTATTTT
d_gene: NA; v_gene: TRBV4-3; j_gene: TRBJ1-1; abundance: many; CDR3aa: CASSQDPLNTEAFF; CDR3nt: TGCGCCAGCAGCCAAGATCCCCTGAACACTGAAGCTTTCTTT
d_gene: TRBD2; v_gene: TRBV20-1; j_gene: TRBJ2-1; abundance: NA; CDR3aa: CSVRPTTGTSGTYNEQFF; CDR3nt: TGCAGTGTCAGACCCACCACCGGGACTAGCGGGACCTACAATGAGCAGTTCTTC
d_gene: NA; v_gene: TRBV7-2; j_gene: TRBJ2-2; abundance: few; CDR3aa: CASSLGAGAGTGELFF; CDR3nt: TGTGCCAGCAGCTTAGGGGCAGGCGCTGGCACCGGGGAGCTGTTTTTT
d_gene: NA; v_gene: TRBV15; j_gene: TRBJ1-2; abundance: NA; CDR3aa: CATSRGGNDRFNYGYTF; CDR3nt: TGTGCCACCAGCAGGGGGGGCAACGACAGATTTAACTATGGCTACACCTTC
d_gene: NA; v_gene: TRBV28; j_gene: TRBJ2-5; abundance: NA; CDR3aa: CASSPLTETSGTQYF; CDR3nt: TGTGCCAGCAGTCCCCTGACAGAGACATCCGGGACCCAGTACTTC
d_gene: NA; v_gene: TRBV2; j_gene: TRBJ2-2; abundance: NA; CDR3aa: CASIRLTNTGELFF; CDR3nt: TGTGCCAGCATACGGCTGACGAACACCGGGGAGCTGTTTTTT
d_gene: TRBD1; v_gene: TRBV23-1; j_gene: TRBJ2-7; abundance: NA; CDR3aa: CASSHPRDSHYEQYF; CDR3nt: TGCGCCAGCAGTCACCCTCGGGACAGTCACTACGAGCAGTACTTC
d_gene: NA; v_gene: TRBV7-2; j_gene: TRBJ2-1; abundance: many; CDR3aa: CASSLVGEGNEQFF; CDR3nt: TGTGCCAGCAGCTTAGTGGGTGAGGGGAATGAGCAGTTCTTC
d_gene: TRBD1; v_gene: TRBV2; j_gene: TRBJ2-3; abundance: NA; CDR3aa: CASSVADRASTDTQYF; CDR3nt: TGTGCCAGCAGTGTAGCGGACAGGGCGAGCACAGATACGCAGTATTTT
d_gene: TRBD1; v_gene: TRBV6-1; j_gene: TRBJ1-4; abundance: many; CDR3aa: CASSEYGTGLVEDSTNEKLFF; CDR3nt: TGTGCCAGCAGTGAATATGGGACAGGTCTGGTGGAGGATTCAACTAATGAAAAACTGTTTTTT
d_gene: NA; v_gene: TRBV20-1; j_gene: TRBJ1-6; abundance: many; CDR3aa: CSARVGRSSYNSPLHF; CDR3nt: TGCAGTGCTAGAGTCGGGCGGAGCTCCTATAATTCACCCCTCCACTTT
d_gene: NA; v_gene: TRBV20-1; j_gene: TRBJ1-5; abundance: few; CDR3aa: CSAIVGGRISSNQPQHF; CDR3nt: TGCAGTGCTATAGTTGGGGGACGGATATCTAGCAATCAGCCCCAGCATTTT
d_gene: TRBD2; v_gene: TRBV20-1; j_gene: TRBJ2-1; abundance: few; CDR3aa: CSARVIGGGLNEQFF; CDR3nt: TGCAGTGCTAGAGTCATCGGGGGGGGGCTCAATGAGCAGTTCTTC
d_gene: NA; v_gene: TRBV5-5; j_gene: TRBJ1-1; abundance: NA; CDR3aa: CASSQFTENTEAFF; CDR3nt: TGTGCCAGCAGCCAATTTACAGAGAACACTGAAGCTTTCTTT
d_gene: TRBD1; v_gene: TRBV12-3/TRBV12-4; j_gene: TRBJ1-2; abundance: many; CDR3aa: CASSLDRGYGYTF; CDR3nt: TGTGCCAGCAGTTTGGACAGGGGCTATGGCTACACCTTC
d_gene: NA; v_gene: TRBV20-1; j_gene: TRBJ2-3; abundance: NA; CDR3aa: CSLTGTDTQYF; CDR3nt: TGCAGTCTAACGGGAACAGATACGCAGTATTTT
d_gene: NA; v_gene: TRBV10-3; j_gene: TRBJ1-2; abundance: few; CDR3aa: CASRREENYGYTF; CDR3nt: TGTGCCTCCAGGAGAGAGGAAAACTATGGCTACACCTTC
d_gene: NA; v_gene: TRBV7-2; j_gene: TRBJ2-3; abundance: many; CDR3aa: CASRPAWGVTQYF; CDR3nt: TGTGCCAGCAGGCCCGCTTGGGGGGTTACGCAGTATTTT
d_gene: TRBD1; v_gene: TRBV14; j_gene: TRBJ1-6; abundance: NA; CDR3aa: CASSQDLGQNSPLHF; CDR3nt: TGTGCCAGCAGCCAAGATTTGGGACAGAATTCACCCCTCCACTTT
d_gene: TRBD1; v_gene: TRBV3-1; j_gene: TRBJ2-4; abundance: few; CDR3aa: CASSQVRTGDGKNIQYF; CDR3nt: TGTGCCAGCAGCCAAGTCCGGACAGGGGATGGCAAAAACATTCAGTACTTC
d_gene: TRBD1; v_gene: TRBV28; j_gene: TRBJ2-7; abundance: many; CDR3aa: CASSPTGTGPYEQYF; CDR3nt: TGTGCCAGCAGTCCGACCGGGACAGGGCCCTACGAGCAGTACTTC
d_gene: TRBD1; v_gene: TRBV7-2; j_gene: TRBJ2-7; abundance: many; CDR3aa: CASSPWTGSSYEQYF; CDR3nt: TGTGCCAGCAGCCCCTGGACAGGGAGCTCCTACGAGCAGTACTTC
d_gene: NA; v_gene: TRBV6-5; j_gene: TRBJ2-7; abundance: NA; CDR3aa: CASSPWTENYEQYF; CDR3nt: TGTGCCAGCAGCCCGTGGACAGAGAACTACGAGCAGTACTTC
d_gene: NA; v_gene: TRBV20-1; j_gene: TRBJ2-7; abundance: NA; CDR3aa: CSAPQPEGHSYEQYF; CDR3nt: TGCAGTGCCCCGCAGCCGGAGGGGCACTCCTACGAGCAGTACTTC
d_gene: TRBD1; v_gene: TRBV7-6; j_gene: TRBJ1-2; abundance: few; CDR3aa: CASSSSGTGKVDYGYTF; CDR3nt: TGTGCCAGCAGCTCGTCCGGGACAGGGAAGGTCGACTATGGCTACACCTTC